The clone carrying this T cell receptor (beta chain) has a count of ten or more. The sample is drawn from a study of prognosis after radiotherapy for stage I lung cancer. Prior chemotherapy, radiotherapy and other malignancies were absent; CT and PET/CT showed node-negative disease. For each of two time points, an approximately 6-milliliter draw of peripheral blood was taken. Genomic DNA yielded TCR beta CDR3, amplified by two-round multiplex PCR. For every TRBV and TRBJ gene, a specific primer was used in first-round PCR. TCRdb independently ran MiXCR on the multiplex PCR reads; one entry per CDR3 protein. The sample has under 75,000 distinct CDR3 sequences; approximately 25% are singletons. The germline CDR1 and CDR2 sequences are MNHNS and SASEGT. This CDR3 comprises 17 residues. The ends lost 5 bases at V and 10 bases at J; junction bases unmatched: 20.

The chain employs TRBV6-1 and TRBJ2-1; 7 positions agree with TRBD2. This receptor was obtained from a donor older than 45 with non-small cell lung cancer. The sample in question was PBMCs, obtained before or after stereotactic body radiation therapy (not recorded which). CDR3 amino acids: CASSRLYLAGRLGEQFF. The CDR3 DNA reads TGTGCCAGCAGTCGACTGTACTTAGCGGGCCGGCTGGGGGAGCAGTTCTTC.